This entry concerns a single T cell receptor (beta chain). This sample was included in a study of blood T cell repertoires in COVID-19. On the study more broadly: Donors in the United States, Italy and Spain gave samples during acute or convalescent COVID-19.

Authors' processing steps: Cell counts per sample came from amplifying reference gene primers. Profiling relied on immunoSEQ multiplex PCR, and the TCRdb table lists in-frame clones only, not all of them. V, J and clone size are taken as reported in that table, and D and trimming were inferred from the DNA itself. The sample consists of 120,000 or so clones, roughly 89% of them appearing once. Trimming cost V 3 bases and J 5 bases, with 13 bases left between them. Germline lookup yields CDR1 LGHDT and CDR2 YNNKEL (reference sequence). This CDR3 has 15 residues. The chain combines TRBV3-1 (or the pseudogene TRBV3-2) with TRBJ1-4; D perhaps matches TRBD1 (6 bases). This clonotype was sampled from a woman aged 55 to 70 with COVID-19, enrolled during active disease. The sequenced sample was peripheral blood. The CDR3 DNA sequence: TGTGCCAGCAGCCAGTTTCAGGGGTCAAATGAAAAACTGTTTTTT. The encoded protein is CASSQFQGSNEKLFF.